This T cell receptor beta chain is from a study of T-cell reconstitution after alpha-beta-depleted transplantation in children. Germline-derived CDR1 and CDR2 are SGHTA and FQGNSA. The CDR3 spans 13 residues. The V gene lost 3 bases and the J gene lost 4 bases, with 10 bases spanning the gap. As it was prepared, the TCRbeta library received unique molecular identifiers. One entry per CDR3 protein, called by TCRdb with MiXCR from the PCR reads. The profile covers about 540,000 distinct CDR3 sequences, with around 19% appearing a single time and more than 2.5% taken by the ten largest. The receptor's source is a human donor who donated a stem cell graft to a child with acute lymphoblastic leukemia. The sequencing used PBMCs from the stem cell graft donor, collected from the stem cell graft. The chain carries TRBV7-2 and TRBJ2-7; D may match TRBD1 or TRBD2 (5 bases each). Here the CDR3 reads CASSLGTKYEQYF. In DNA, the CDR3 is TGTGCCAGCAGCTTGGGGACCAAATACGAGCAGTACTTC.